This is a list of T cell receptor beta chains from one sample in a study of cytomegalovirus exposure and HLA in healthy donors. Libraries were prepared by immunoSEQ multiplex PCR; TCRdb keeps only in-frame clonotypes and omits some of them. The sample lists around 170,000 clones, approximately 80% occurring once. Input material: PBMCs. These receptor sequences come from a male donor in good health and CMV-seronegative. CDR3s include the opening cysteine and the closing phenylalanine or tryptophan. D genes are given only for firm matches. Only part of the rows carry a size: once, few, many, or a class if the clone is expanded.

D gene	V gene	clone size	J gene	CDR3 DNA	CDR3 protein
TRBD1	TRBV6-1	.	TRBJ1-6	TGTGCCAGCAGTGTGGGTGGGGGACAGACTAATTCACCCCTCCACTTT	CASSVGGGQTNSPLHF
TRBD2	TRBV9	.	TRBJ2-7	TGTGCCAGCAGCGGGGGGACTAGCGGGAGCGCTCTAGACGAGCAGTACTTC	CASSGGTSGSALDEQYF
TRBD1	TRBV2	few	TRBJ1-1	TGTGCCAGCAGAAGAACCTCCGGGACAGGGAACACTGAAGCTTTCTTT	CASRRTSGTGNTEAFF
.	TRBV7-2	.	TRBJ1-6	TGTGCCAGCAGCTTAGCGGAGTTGTCGCCCCTCCACTTT	CASSLAELSPLHF
TRBD1	TRBV18	.	TRBJ1-1	TGTGCCAGCTCACCACCACGGACAGGAGGTACTGAAGCTTTCTTT	CASSPPRTGGTEAFF
.	TRBV18	.	TRBJ2-3	TGTGCCAGCTCCGAGATTACAGATACGCAGTATTTT	CASSEITDTQYF
.	TRBV10-3	.	TRBJ2-1	TGTGCCACATTCTCCTACAATGAGCAGTTCTTC	CATFSYNEQFF
.	TRBV4-3	few	TRBJ1-5	TGCGCCAGCAGCCAAGGGGGGGATTGGCCCCAGCATTTT	CASSQGGDWPQHF
TRBD2	TRBV5-4	once	TRBJ2-2	TGTGCCAGCAGCTTGGGGATCGGGGGGGGCTCTAACGGGGAGCTGTTTTTT	CASSLGIGGGSNGELFF
TRBD1	TRBV7-9	.	TRBJ1-2	TGTGCCAGCAGCTCCGGGACAGGGGATCTCAGTGGCTATGGCTACACCTTC	CASSSGTGDLSGYGYTF
TRBD1	TRBV6-5	.	TRBJ2-5	TGTGCCAGCACCTACGGGACAGGCGTGGGGACCCAGTACTTC	CASTYGTGVGTQYF
.	TRBV6-5	.	TRBJ1-2	TGTGCCAGCAGTTACGCGGGGAGTCTTAACTATGGCTACACCTTC	CASSYAGSLNYGYTF
.	TRBV2	.	TRBJ1-1	TGTGCCAGCAGCGCGTCCCCCAACACTGAAGCTTTCTTT	CASSASPNTEAFF
.	TRBV2	.	TRBJ2-7	TGTGCCAGCTCATACGAGCAGTACTTC	CASSYEQYF
.	TRBV28	.	TRBJ2-7	TGTGCCAGCAGTTCGAGGAACGAGCAGTACTTC	CASSSRNEQYF
TRBD2	TRBV7-2	.	TRBJ2-7	TGTGCCAGCCGGGGGGAATCCTACGAGCAGTACTTC	CASRGESYEQYF
.	TRBV6-5	.	TRBJ1-6	TGTGCCAGCAGCCCCCGGCAGGGAAATTCACCCCTCCACTTT	CASSPRQGNSPLHF
.	TRBV15	.	TRBJ1-5	TGTGCCACCAGCAGACAGGGGCCGCCGGGCAATCAGCCCCAGCATTTT	CATSRQGPPGNQPQHF
TRBD1	TRBV9	once	TRBJ1-2	TGTGCCAGCACCGGAGGGGGCGTGACTTATGGCTACACCTTC	CASTGGGVTYGYTF
.	TRBV19	.	TRBJ2-7	TGTGCCAGTAGGAGCAGGGGCATTCCCTCCTACGAGCAGTACTTC	CASRSRGIPSYEQYF
TRBD2	TRBV9	.	TRBJ2-5	TGTGCCAGCAGCGCGGGGGGGCTAGCGGGATTTGAGACCCAGTACTTC	CASSAGGLAGFETQYF
TRBD1	TRBV6-6	.	TRBJ1-4	TGTGCCAGCAGTTGGACAGGGGGCGTTCGGGAAAAACTGTTTTTT	CASSWTGGVREKLFF
.	TRBV28	once	TRBJ1-5	TGTGCCAGCAGGGGCAGGGGAGGGAGCAATCAGCCCCAGCATTTT	CASRGRGGSNQPQHF
TRBD1	TRBV29-1	.	TRBJ1-3	TGCAGCGGAAGACAGGGTCACACCATATATTTT	CSGRQGHTIYF
TRBD2	TRBV4-3	.	TRBJ2-1	TGCGCCAGCAGCCAAGGGCCTAGCGGGAAGGTGAATGAGCAGTTCTTC	CASSQGPSGKVNEQFF
TRBD2	TRBV10-2	.	TRBJ2-3	TGCGCCAGCAGTGAGTCGAGTGCTAGCGGGGGGGTGGCGCAGTATTTT	CASSESSASGGVAQYF
TRBD2	TRBV5-1	.	TRBJ2-7	TGCGCCAGCAGCTTGCTAGCGGGACGCTCCTACGAGCAGTACTTC	CASSLLAGRSYEQYF
TRBD1	TRBV5-1	.	TRBJ2-2	TGCGCCAGCAGCTTGTTTGCAGGGGGCTTCGTCGGGGAGCTGTTTTTT	CASSLFAGGFVGELFF
TRBD2	TRBV15	.	TRBJ2-7	TGTGCCACCAGCAGAGCCGGGGGGAGCTCCTACGAGCAGTACTTC	CATSRAGGSSYEQYF
TRBD1	TRBV2	.	TRBJ2-7	TGTGCCAGCAGTCGGACAGGGGGCAACGAGCAGTACTTC	CASSRTGGNEQYF
.	TRBV18	once	TRBJ2-5	TGTGCCAGCTCACGAGGATTTGAGGAGACCCAGTACTTC	CASSRGFEETQYF
TRBD1	TRBV5-4	.	TRBJ1-2	TGTGCCAGCAGCTTAGGGGGACAGGGAGTCTATGTCTACACCTTC	CASSLGGQGVYVYTF
TRBD1	TRBV19	.	TRBJ2-7	TGTGCCAGTAACCCGGGACAGCCTTCCTACGAGCAGTACTTC	CASNPGQPSYEQYF
TRBD2	TRBV6-5	.	TRBJ2-7	TGTGCCACCCTACCATTTGCGGGGGGAGACGAGCAGTACTTC	CATLPFAGGDEQYF
.	TRBV2	few	TRBJ2-1	TGTGCCAGCAGCGCCCTAGCGAGGAATGAGCAGTTCTTC	CASSALARNEQFF
TRBD1	TRBV7-8	.	TRBJ1-4	TGTGCCAGCAGCCAAGACAGGGTTAATGAAAAACTGTTTTTT	CASSQDRVNEKLFF
TRBD2	TRBV15	.	TRBJ2-7	TGTGCCACCAGCAGAGACATACTAGCGGGATACTACGAGCAGTACTTC	CATSRDILAGYYEQYF
.	TRBV4-2	.	TRBJ2-5	TGTGCCAGCAGCCAGGCTGGGCGGCGCGGAGGGGAGACCCAGTACTTC	CASSQAGRRGGETQYF
.	TRBV5-6	once	TRBJ2-3	TGTGCCAGCAGCCTAGACAAGGGGGTCCCCCGCAGGGATACGCAGTATTTT	CASSLDKGVPRRDTQYF
TRBD2	TRBV4-2	.	TRBJ2-3	TGTGCCAGCAGCCAAGGGGTAGCGGGAGGCGCAGATACGCAGTATTTT	CASSQGVAGGADTQYF
TRBD1	TRBV6-1	.	TRBJ1-2	TGTGCCAGCAGCGCGAGGACAGGGTATGGCTACACCTTC	CASSARTGYGYTF
.	TRBV4-2	.	TRBJ1-2	TGTGCCAGCAGCCAAGATCCAGGGGTTAGCTATGTCTACACCTTC	CASSQDPGVSYVYTF
.	TRBV7-8	.	TRBJ1-4	TGTGCCAGCAGAGGAGTCAATGAAAAACTGTTTTTT	CASRGVNEKLFF
.	TRBV9	.	TRBJ2-7	TGTGCCAGCAGTAGGGGGGGCGGAACCTACGAGCAGTACTTC	CASSRGGGTYEQYF
.	TRBV10-3	.	TRBJ1-2	TGTGCCATCAGTGAATCGGAGGGCTATGGCTACACCTTC	CAISESEGYGYTF
TRBD1	TRBV6-5	once	TRBJ1-2	TGTGCCAGCAGTTACGGGACAGGGGTTGGCTACACCTTC	CASSYGTGVGYTF
TRBD2	TRBV28	.	TRBJ2-2	TGTGCCAGCATCGGAGCGGGAGTGAACACCGGGGAGCTGTTTTTT	CASIGAGVNTGELFF